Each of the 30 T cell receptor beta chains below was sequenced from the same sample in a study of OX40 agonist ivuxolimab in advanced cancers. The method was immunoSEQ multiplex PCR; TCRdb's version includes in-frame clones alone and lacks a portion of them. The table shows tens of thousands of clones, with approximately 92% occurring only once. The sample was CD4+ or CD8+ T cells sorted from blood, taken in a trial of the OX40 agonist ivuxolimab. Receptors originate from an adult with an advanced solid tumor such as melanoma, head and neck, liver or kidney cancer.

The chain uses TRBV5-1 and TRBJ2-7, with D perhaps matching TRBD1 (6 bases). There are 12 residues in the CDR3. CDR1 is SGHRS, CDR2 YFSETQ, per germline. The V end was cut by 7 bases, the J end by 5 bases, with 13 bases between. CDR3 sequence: CASQLDSDEQYF. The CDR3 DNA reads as TGCGCCAGCCAACTGGACAGTGACGAGCAGTACTTC.

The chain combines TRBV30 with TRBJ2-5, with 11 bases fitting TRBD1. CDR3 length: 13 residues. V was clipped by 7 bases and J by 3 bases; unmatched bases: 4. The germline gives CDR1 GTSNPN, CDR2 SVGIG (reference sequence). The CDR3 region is CASRDRGEETQYF. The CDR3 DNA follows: TGTGCCTCCCGGGACAGGGGGGAAGAGACCCAGTACTTC. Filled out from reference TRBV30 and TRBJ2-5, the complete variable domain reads SQTIHQWPATLVQPVGSPLSLECTVEGTSNPNLYWYRQAAGRGLQLLFYSVGIGQISSEVPQNLSASRPQDRQFILSSKKLLLSDSGFYLCASRDRGEETQYFGPGTRLLVL.

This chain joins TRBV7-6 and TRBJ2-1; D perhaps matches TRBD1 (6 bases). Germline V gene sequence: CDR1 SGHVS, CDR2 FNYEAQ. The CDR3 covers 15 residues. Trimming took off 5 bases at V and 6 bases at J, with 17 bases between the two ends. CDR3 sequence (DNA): TGTGCCAGCAGCCCATTGGTTGGGGGCGGCAATGAGCAGTTCTTC. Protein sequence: CASSPLVGGGNEQFF. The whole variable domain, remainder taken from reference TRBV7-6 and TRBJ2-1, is GAGVSQSPRYKVTKRGQDVALRCDPISGHVSLYWYRQALGQGPEFLTYFNYEAQQDKSGLPNDRFSAERPEGSISTLTIQRTEQRDSAMYRCASSPLVGGGNEQFFGPGTRLTVL.

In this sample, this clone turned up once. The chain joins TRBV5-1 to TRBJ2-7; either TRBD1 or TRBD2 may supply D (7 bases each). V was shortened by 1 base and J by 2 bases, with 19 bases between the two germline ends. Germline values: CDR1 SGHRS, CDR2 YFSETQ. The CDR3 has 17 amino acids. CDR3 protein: CASSLTSGTDTTYEQYF. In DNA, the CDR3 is TGCGCCAGCAGCTTGACGAGCGGGACAGACACGACCTACGAGCAGTACTTC.

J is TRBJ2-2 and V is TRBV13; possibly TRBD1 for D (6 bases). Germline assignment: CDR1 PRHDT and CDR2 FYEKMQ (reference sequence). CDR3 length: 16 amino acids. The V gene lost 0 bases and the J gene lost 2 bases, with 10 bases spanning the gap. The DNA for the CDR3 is TGTGCCAGCAGCTTAGGACAGGGACCTAACACCGGGGAGCTGTTTTTT. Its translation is CASSLGQGPNTGELFF.

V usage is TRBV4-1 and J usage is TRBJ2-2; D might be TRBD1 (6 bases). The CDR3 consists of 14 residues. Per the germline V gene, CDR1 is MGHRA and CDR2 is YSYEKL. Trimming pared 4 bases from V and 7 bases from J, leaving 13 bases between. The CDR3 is CASSRWGPDGELFF. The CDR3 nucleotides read TGCGCCAGCAGCCGCTGGGGGCCGGACGGGGAGCTGTTTTTT.

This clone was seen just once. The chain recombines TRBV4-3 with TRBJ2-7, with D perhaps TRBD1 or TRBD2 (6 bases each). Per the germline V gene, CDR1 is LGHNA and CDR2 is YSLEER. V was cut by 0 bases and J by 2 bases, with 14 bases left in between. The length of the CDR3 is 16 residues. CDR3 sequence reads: CASSQDWRGAAYEQYF. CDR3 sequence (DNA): TGCGCCAGCAGCCAAGATTGGAGGGGGGCAGCCTACGAGCAGTACTTC.

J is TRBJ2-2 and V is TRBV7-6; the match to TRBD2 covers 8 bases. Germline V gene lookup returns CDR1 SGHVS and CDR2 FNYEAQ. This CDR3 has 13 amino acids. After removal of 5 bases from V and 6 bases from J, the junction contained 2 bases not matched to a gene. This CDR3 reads CASSPGLAGELFF. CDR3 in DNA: TGTGCCAGCAGCCCGGGACTAGCCGGGGAGCTGTTTTTT.

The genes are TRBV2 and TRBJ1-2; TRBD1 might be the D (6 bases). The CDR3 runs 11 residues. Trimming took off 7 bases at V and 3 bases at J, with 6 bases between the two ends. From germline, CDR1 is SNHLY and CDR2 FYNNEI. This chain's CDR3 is CASKGDYGYTF. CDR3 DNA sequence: TGTGCCAGCAAGGGGGACTATGGCTACACCTTC.

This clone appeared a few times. The CDR3 nucleotides read TGTGCCATCGGCTCAGGGGTAAAAGAATCACCCCTCCACTTT. It encodes CAIGSGVKESPLHF. The rearrangement links TRBV10-3 to TRBJ1-6; D perhaps matches TRBD1 (6 bases). V gave up 8 bases and J gave up 10 bases, with 18 bases separating them. This CDR3 spans 14 amino acids. Germline V gene data show CDR1 as ENHRY and CDR2 as SYGVKD.

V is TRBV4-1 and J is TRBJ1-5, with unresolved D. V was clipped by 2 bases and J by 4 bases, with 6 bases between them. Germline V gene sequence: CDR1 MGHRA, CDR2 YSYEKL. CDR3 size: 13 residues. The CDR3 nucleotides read TGCGCCAGCAGCCAATTCGGGAATCAGCCCCAGCATTTT. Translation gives CASSQFGNQPQHF.

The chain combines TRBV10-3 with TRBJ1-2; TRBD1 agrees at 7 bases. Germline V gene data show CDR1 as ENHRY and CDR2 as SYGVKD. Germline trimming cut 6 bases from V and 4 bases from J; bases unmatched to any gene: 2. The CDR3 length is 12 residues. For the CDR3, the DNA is TGTGCCATCAGGGACAGGAGCTATGGCTACACCTTC. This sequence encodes CAIRDRSYGYTF.

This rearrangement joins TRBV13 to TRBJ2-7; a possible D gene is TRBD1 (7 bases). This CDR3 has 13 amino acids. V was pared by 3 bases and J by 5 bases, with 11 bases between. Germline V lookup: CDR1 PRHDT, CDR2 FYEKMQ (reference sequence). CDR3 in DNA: TGTGCCAGCAGCTTGGGCAGGGGGGACGAGCAGTACTTC. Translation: CASSLGRGDEQYF. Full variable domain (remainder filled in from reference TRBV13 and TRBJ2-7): AAGVIQSPRHLIKEKRETATLKCYPIPRHDTVYWYQQGPGQDPQFLISFYEKMQSDKGSIPDRFSAQQFSDYHSELNMSSLELGDSALYFCASSLGRGDEQYFGPGTRLTVT.

The CDR3: CASSWAGELFF. CDR3 in DNA: TGTGCCAGCAGTTGGGCCGGGGAGCTGTTTTTT. The gene calls are TRBV27 and TRBJ2-2; unclear D gene. Trimming cost V 4 bases and J 6 bases, with 3 bases left between them. Per the germline V gene, CDR1 is MNHEY and CDR2 is SMNVEV (reference sequence). This CDR3 has 11 amino acids.

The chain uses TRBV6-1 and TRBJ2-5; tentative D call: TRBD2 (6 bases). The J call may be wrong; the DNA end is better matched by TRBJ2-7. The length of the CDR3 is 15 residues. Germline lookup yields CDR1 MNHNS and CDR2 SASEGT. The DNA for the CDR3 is TGTGCCAGCAGTGAGTGGGCGGGGACCCTCTACGAGCAGTACTTC. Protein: CASSEWAGTLYEQYF.

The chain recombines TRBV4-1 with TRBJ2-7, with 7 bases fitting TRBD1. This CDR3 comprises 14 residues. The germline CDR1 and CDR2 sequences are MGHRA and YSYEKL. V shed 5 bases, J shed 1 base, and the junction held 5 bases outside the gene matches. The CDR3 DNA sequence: TGCGCCAGCAGCTCCCAGGGACAGTCCTACGAGCAGTACTTC. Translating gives CASSSQGQSYEQYF.

The CDR3 protein is CASSVGGTARETQYF. In nucleotides, the CDR3 is TGTGCCAGCAGCGTAGGAGGTACAGCCCGAGAGACCCAGTACTTC. This rearrangement joins TRBV9 to TRBJ2-5; D uncertain. This CDR3 spans 15 amino acids. Trimming removed 0 bases from V and 4 bases from J, with 13 bases in between. CDR1 SGDLS and CDR2 YYNGEE come from the germline V gene.

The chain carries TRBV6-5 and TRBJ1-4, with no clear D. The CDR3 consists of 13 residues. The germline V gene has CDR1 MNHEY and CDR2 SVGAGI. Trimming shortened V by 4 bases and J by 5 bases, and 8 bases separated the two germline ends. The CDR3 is CASSLGANEKLFF. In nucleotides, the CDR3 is TGTGCCAGCAGTTTGGGTGCAAATGAAAAACTGTTTTTT.

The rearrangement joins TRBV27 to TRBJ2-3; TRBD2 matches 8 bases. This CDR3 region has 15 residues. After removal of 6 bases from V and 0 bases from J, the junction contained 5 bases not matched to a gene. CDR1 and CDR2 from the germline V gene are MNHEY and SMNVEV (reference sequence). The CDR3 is CASRLGGGSTDTQYF. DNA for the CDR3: TGTGCCAGCAGACTCGGGGGGGGTAGCACAGATACGCAGTATTTT.

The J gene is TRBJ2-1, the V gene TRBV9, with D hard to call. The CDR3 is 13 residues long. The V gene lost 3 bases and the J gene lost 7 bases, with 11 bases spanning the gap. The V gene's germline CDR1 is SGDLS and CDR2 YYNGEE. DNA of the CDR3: TGTGCCAGCAGCGACCGGATCAAAAATGAGCAGTTCTTC. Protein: CASSDRIKNEQFF.

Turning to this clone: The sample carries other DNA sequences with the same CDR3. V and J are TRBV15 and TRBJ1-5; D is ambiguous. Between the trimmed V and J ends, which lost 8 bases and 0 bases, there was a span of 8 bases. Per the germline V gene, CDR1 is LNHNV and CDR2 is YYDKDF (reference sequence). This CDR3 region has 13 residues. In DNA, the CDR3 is TGTGCCACCGGGCACCTTAGCAATCAGCCCCAGCATTTT. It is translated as CATGHLSNQPQHF.

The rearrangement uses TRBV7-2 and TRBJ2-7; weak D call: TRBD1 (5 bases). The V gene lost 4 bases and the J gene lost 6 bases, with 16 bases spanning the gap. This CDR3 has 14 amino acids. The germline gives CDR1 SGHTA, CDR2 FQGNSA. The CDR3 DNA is TGTGCCAGCAGCTCCGTCCCAGGGCAAGGCGAGCAGTACTTC. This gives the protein CASSSVPGQGEQYF. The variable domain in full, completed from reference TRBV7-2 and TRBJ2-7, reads GAGVSQSPSNKVTEKGKDVELRCDPISGHTALYWYRQSLGQGLEFLIYFQGNSAPDKSGLPSDRFSAERTGGSVSTLTIQRTQQEDSAVYLCASSSVPGQGEQYFGPGTRLTVT.

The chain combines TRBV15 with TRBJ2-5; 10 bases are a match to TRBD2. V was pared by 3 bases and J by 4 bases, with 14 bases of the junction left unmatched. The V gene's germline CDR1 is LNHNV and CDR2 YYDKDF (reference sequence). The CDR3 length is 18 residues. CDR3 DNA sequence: TGTGCCACCAGCAGCGCACCCGGACTAGCGGCTATTGGAGAGACCCAGTACTTC. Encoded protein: CATSSAPGLAAIGETQYF.

DNA for the CDR3: TGTGCCAGCAGCTTACTACGAAGGCCCAAGGGCAGGGAGTACAATGAGCAGTTCTTC. Its protein product is CASSLLRRPKGREYNEQFF. The chain recombines TRBV7-3 with TRBJ2-1; the D call may be TRBD1 or TRBD2 (5 bases each). Germline CDR1 is SGHTA and CDR2 is FQGTGA. The CDR3 has 19 residues. The V and J ends lost 2 bases and 4 bases respectively, with 24 bases between them.

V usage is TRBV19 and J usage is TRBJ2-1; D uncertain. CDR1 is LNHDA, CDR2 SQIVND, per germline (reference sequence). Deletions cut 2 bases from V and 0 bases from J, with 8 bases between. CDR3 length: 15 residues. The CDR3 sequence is CASSILPGSYNEQFF. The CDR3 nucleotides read TGTGCCAGTAGTATATTGCCGGGCTCCTACAATGAGCAGTTCTTC.

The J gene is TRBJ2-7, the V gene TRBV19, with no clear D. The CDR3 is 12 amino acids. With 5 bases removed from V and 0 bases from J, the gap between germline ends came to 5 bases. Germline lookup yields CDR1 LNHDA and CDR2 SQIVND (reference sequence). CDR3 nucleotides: TGTGCCAGTAGTCCGAGCTCCTACGAGCAGTACTTC. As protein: CASSPSSYEQYF.

The CDR3 coding sequence is TGTGCCAGCAGTCCGCTAGGGACAGGGGGCGGCGAGCAGTACTTC. Its protein product is CASSPLGTGGGEQYF. The chain uses TRBV27 and TRBJ2-5; 12 bases match TRBD1. The DNA end is a closer match to TRBJ2-7, so the J assignment may be wrong. The CDR3 runs to 15 residues. From germline, CDR1 is MNHEY and CDR2 SMNVEV (reference sequence).

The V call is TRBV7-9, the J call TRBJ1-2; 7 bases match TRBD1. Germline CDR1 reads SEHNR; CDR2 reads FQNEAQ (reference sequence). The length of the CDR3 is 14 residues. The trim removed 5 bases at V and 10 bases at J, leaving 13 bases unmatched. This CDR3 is CASSMKDRELDYTF. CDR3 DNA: TGTGCCAGCAGCATGAAAGACAGGGAGCTTGACTACACCTTC.

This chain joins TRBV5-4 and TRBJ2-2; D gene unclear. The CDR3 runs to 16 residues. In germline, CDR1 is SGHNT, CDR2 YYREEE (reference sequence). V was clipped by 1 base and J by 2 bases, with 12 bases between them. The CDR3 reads CASSLPNGSNTGELFF. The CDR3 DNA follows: TGTGCCAGCAGCTTGCCGAACGGGTCAAACACCGGGGAGCTGTTTTTT.

CDR3 amino acids: CASAGLAGTDTQYF. The CDR3 DNA reads TGTGCCAGCGCGGGGCTAGCGGGGACAGATACGCAGTATTTT. V and J are TRBV11-2 and TRBJ2-3, with 9 bases aligning to TRBD2. V was clipped by 8 bases and J by 3 bases; unmatched bases: 6. In germline, CDR1 is SGHAT, CDR2 FQNNGV. The CDR3 has 14 amino acids. Full variable domain (outside the CDR3, taken from reference TRBV11-2 and TRBJ2-3): EAGVAQSPRYKIIEKRQSVAFWCNPISGHATLYWYQQILGQGPKLLIQFQNNGVVDDSQLPKDRFSAERLKGVDSTLKIQPAKLEDSAVYLCASAGLAGTDTQYFGPGTRLTVL.